A selection of T cell receptor beta chains follows, all from one sample in a study of TIL therapy for anti-PD-1-resistant metastatic lung cancer. Clones were sequenced by immunoSEQ multiplex PCR, and TCRdb holds only the in-frame ones, with some missing. The table records more than 9,000 clones, roughly 60% of them present only once. The input for sequencing was tumor tissue, taken at baseline. The receptors here all came from a person between 25 and 80 years old with non-small cell lung cancer. Both conserved end residues are part of each CDR3. The D gene is left open where the match is weak. Clone size, where shown, is once, few, many, or a class for clones that have expanded.

d_call j_call v_call clone_size cdr3_aa cdr3_nt
- TRBJ1-1 TRBV2 few CASRALGGGNTEAFF TGTGCCAGCAGGGCCTTAGGGGGTGGGAACACTGAAGCTTTCTTT
TRBD2 TRBJ2-1 TRBV7-9 - CASTTSAGRGFNEQFF TGTGCCAGCACCACCTCTGCCGGGAGGGGATTCAATGAGCAGTTCTTC
- TRBJ2-1 TRBV18 medium-sized CASSPSVPPFNEQFF TGTGCCAGCTCACCTTCTGTGCCCCCTTTTAATGAGCAGTTCTTC
TRBD1 TRBJ1-1 TRBV6-5 - CASSYGSGQGNTEAFF TGTGCCAGCAGTTACGGTAGTGGACAGGGGAACACTGAAGCTTTCTTT
- TRBJ2-2 TRBV28 - CASSLEVAVKGRSGELFF TGTGCCAGCAGTTTGGAGGTGGCAGTTAAGGGTAGATCCGGGGAGCTGTTTTTT
- TRBJ1-3 TRBV28 - CASSPGGPPSGNTIYF TGTGCCAGCAGTCCGGGGGGGCCCCCCTCTGGAAACACCATATATTTT
TRBD1 TRBJ2-6 TRBV25-1 - CASTGQQNSGANVLTF TGTGCCAGCACGGGACAGCAAAACTCTGGGGCCAACGTCCTGACTTTC
- TRBJ2-7 TRBV6-5 few CASSADSTYEQYF TGTGCCAGCAGCGCGGACAGCACCTACGAGCAGTACTTC
- TRBJ1-2 TRBV5-4 - CASTRGASYGYTF TGTGCCAGCACCCGCGGAGCCTCCTATGGCTACACCTTC
TRBD1 TRBJ2-1 TRBV7-3 medium-sized CASSLLCCRDRRNEQFF TGTGCCAGCAGCTTGTTATGTTGCAGGGACAGACGAAATGAGCAGTTCTTC
TRBD1 TRBJ2-5 TRBV11-1 - CASSSSDRGAQYF TGTGCCAGCAGCTCCTCTGACAGGGGGGCCCAGTACTTC
- TRBJ2-7 TRBV3-1/TRBV3-2 few CASSQDSSSEQYF TGTGCCAGCAGTCAGGACTCCTCCAGCGAGCAGTACTTC
- TRBJ2-3 TRBV9 - CASSVDATDTQYF TGTGCCAGCAGCGTAGACGCGACAGATACGCAGTATTTT
TRBD1 TRBJ2-1 TRBV19 - CASGTGLNEQFF TGTGCCAGTGGGACAGGGTTGAATGAGCAGTTCTTC
- TRBJ2-1 TRBV6-5 - CASSYSRQGQQFF TGTGCCAGCAGTTACTCGAGGCAGGGCCAGCAGTTCTTC
TRBD1 TRBJ1-5 TRBV5-1 - CASSLTGDQPQHF TGCGCCAGCAGCTTGACAGGGGATCAGCCCCAGCATTTT
- TRBJ2-7 TRBV6-5 - CASSYRPGAHSYEQYF TGTGCCAGCAGTTACAGACCCGGGGCCCACTCCTACGAGCAGTACTTC
TRBD1 TRBJ1-1 TRBV12-5 - CASGFQRQGLTEAFF TGTGCTAGTGGTTTTCAGCGACAGGGGCTTACTGAAGCTTTCTTT
- TRBJ2-7 TRBV9 - CASSPLPDGYEQYF TGTGCCAGCAGCCCGCTACCGGACGGTTACGAGCAGTACTTC
- TRBJ1-3 TRBV6-6 medium-sized CASSYVKELGNTIYF TGTGCCAGCAGTTACGTGAAGGAACTCGGAAACACCATATATTTT
- TRBJ1-2 TRBV5-5 few CASSLWRGGDYGYTF TGTGCCAGCAGCTTGTGGAGGGGTGGTGACTATGGCTACACCTTC
TRBD2 TRBJ2-1 TRBV13 - CASSPIRTALSGRALPWQFF TGTGCCAGCAGCCCCATACGGACAGCGCTGAGCGGGAGGGCCCTCCCCTGGCAGTTCTTC
- TRBJ2-3 TRBV11-2 - CASSQGLSTDTQYF TGTGCCAGCAGCCAAGGACTTAGCACAGATACGCAGTATTTT
- TRBJ1-4 TRBV4-1 few CASSQDFGVTSNEKLFF TGCGCCAGCAGCCAAGATTTCGGGGTCACATCTAATGAAAAACTGTTTTTT
TRBD1 TRBJ1-1 TRBV10-3 - CAISAGQGDTEAFF TGTGCCATCAGTGCAGGACAGGGGGACACTGAAGCTTTCTTT
- TRBJ2-2 TRBV4-2 - CASSQGARRLGELFF TGTGCCAGCAGCCAAGGTGCACGCCGGTTAGGGGAGCTGTTTTTT
- TRBJ2-7 TRBV7-2 - CASSLVQVQYF TGTGCCAGCAGCTTAGTGCAGGTACAGTACTTC